The 5 T cell receptor beta chains given below trace back to one sample, sequenced in a study of shared clonotypes between healthy human individuals. Sequencing used immunoSEQ multiplex PCR; TCRdb keeps in-frame clones, though not all of them. The sample yields 450,000 to 650,000 clones, around 81% seen once. Sequenced input: PBMCs. These receptor sequences come from a woman in her forties in good health. Some clones in this sample may be carry-over from other donors' samples.

On this clone: It differs at one base from a far larger clone, so likely a read error. The chain uses TRBV7-9 and TRBJ2-5; D might be TRBD2 (5 bases). The end of the DNA aligns better with TRBJ2-7, so the J call may be wrong. The CDR3 length is 12 residues. Germline V gene data show CDR1 as SEHNR and CDR2 as FQNEAQ (reference sequence). The chain's CDR3 is CASGPRAYEQYF. The DNA for the CDR3 is TGTGCCAGCGGCCCGCGGGCCTACGAGCAGTACTTC.

The V and J genes are TRBV28 and TRBJ2-7, with 13 positions matching TRBD2. Trimming removed 6 bases from V and 3 bases from J; junction bases left unmatched: 5. CDR1 MDHEN and CDR2 SYDVKM come from the germline V gene. The CDR3 loop spans 15 amino acids. In nucleotides, the CDR3 is TGTGCCAGCAGAGGAACTAGCGGGAGGGGCTACGAGCAGTACTTC. Protein sequence: CASRGTSGRGYEQYF.

Points on this clone: A read error may explain this, as a much larger clone is one base away. This sequence joins TRBV29-1 and TRBJ1-1; D not resolved. Germline V gene data show CDR1 as SQVTM and CDR2 as ANQGSEA. The CDR3 totals 13 residues. The CDR3 loop reads CSVVPSMNTEASF. CDR3 DNA sequence: TGCAGCGTTGTTCCCTCTATGAACACTGAAGCTTCCTTT.

The rearrangement uses TRBV7-9 and TRBJ1-2; D unresolved. The CDR3 covers 15 residues. Deletions cut 2 bases from V and 3 bases from J, with 13 bases between. From germline, CDR1 is SEHNR and CDR2 FQNEAQ (reference sequence). The CDR3 here is CASSLRASGDYGYTF. CDR3 sequence (DNA): TGTGCCAGCAGCTTACGGGCCTCTGGGGACTATGGCTACACCTTC.

The chain joins TRBV5-4 to TRBJ1-1; tentatively, D is TRBD1 (6 bases). This CDR3 is built from 13 residues. The germline CDR1 and CDR2 sequences are SGHNT and YYREEE (reference sequence). Between the trimmed V and J ends, which lost 5 bases and 3 bases, there was a span of 11 bases. This chain's CDR3 is CASRARQDTEAFF. The CDR3 DNA reads as TGTGCCAGCAGGGCAAGACAGGACACTGAAGCTTTCTTT. The entire variable domain, with the rest obtained from reference TRBV5-4 and TRBJ1-1, is as follows: ETGVTQSPTHLIKTRGQQVTLRCSSQSGHNTVSWYQQALGQGPQFIFQYYREEENGRGNFPPRFSGLQFPNYSSELNVNALELDDSALYLCASRARQDTEAFFGQGTRLTVV.